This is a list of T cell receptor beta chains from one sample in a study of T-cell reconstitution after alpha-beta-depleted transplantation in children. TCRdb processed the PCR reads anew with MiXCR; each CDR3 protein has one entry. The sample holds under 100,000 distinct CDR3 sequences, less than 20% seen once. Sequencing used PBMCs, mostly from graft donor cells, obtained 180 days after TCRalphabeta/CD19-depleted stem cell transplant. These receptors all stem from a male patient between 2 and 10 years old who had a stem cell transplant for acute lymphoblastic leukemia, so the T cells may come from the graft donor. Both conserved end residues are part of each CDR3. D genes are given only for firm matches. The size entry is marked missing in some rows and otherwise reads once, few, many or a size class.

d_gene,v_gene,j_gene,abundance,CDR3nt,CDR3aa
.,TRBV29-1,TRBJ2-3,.,TGCAGCGTCGAACACACAGATACGCAGTATTTT,CSVEHTDTQYF
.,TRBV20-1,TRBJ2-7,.,TGCAGTGCTAGAGATCTCGGGATTACCTACGAGCAGTACTTC,CSARDLGITYEQYF
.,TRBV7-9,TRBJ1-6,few,TGTGCCAGCAGCTTACGGACTGGGTATAATTCACCCCTCCACTTT,CASSLRTGYNSPLHF
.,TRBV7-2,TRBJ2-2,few,TGTGCCAGCAGCTTACTTGGGCGGTTCCCAGGGACCGGGGAGCTGTTTTTT,CASSLLGRFPGTGELFF
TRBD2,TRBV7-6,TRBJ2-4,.,TGTGCCAGCAGCCCAAGCGGGGCATCCAAAAACATTCAGTACTTC,CASSPSGASKNIQYF
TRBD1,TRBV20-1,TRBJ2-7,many,TGCAGTGCTCACGGACAGGGGTCCTACGAGCAGTACTTC,CSAHGQGSYEQYF
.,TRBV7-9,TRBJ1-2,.,TGTGCCAGCAGCAGGGCGGCAGGGGATTTGGGTGGCTACACCTTC,CASSRAAGDLGGYTF
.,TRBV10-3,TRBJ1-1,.,TGTGCCATCAGTGGGGGAGACAGGATGGGGTCCGGCACTGAAGCTTTCTTT,CAISGGDRMGSGTEAFF
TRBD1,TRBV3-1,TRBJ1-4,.,TGTGCCAGCAGCCAAGAGGGCGCGGACAGGGTCGGCCCTAATGAAAAACTGTTTTTT,CASSQEGADRVGPNEKLFF
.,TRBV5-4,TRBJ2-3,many,TGTGCCAGCAGCTTGGACAGCACAGATACGCAGTATTTT,CASSLDSTDTQYF
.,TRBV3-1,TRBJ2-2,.,TGTGCCAGCGTCCCACACTTAAACACCGGGGAGCTGTTTTTT,CASVPHLNTGELFF
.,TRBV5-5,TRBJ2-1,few,TGTGCCAGCCGGGAAAGTCCTTTAGAGAGCTCCTACAATGAGCAGTTCTTC,CASRESPLESSYNEQFF
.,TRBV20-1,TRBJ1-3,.,TGCAGTGCCCCTACAGGAAACACCATATATTTT,CSAPTGNTIYF
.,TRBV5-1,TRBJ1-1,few,TGCGCCAGCAGCTTGCTCAGCCTGAACACTGAAGCTTTCTTT,CASSLLSLNTEAFF
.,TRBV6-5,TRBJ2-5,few,TGTGCCAGCAGTTACTCCGTAGGAGTCCAAGAGACCCAGTACTTC,CASSYSVGVQETQYF
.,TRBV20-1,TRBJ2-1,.,TGCAGTGCTAGTGGGGGCCCCCTCACGTTCTTC,CSASGGPLTFF
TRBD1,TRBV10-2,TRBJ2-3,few,TGCGCCAGCAGTGAAGCGACAGGGGGCACAGATACGCAGTATTTT,CASSEATGGTDTQYF
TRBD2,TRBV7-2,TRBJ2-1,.,TGTGCCAGCAGCTCCCAACCAGCGGGAGGCCGGGGTGAGCAGTTCTTC,CASSSQPAGGRGEQFF
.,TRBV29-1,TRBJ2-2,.,TGCAGCGTTGCCGGACGGGGGACAAAGAACACCGGGGAGCTGTTTTTT,CSVAGRGTKNTGELFF
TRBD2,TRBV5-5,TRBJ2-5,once,TGTGCCAGCAGCTTGGAGACTAGCGTGGTTCTGCGGTACTTC,CASSLETSVVLRYF
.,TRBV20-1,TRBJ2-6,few,TGCAGTGGAGGGAGAGCTGGGGCCAACGTCCTGACTTTC,CSGGRAGANVLTF
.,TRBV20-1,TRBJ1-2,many,TGCAGTGCTAGAGACAGCCTGGGGGGCTATGGCTACACCTTC,CSARDSLGGYGYTF
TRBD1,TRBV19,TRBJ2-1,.,TGTGCCAGTAGTAGAACGGGACAGGGCCTTCCTATCACCTACAATGAGCAGTTCTTC,CASSRTGQGLPITYNEQFF
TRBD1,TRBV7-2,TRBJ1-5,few,TGTGCCAGCAGCCACAGGGGACAGCCCCAGCATTTT,CASSHRGQPQHF
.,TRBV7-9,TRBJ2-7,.,TGTGCCAGCAGCCCACAGGGCTCGGGCTACGAGCAGTACTTC,CASSPQGSGYEQYF
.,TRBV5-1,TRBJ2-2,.,TGCGCCAGCAGCCTTGACGGACCGAACACCGGGGAGCTGTTTTTT,CASSLDGPNTGELFF
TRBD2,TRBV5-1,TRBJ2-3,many,TGCGCCAGCAGCTTGGTGAGCGGGGCCCACACAGATACGCAGTATTTT,CASSLVSGAHTDTQYF
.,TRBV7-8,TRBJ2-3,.,TGTGCCAGCAGCTCACGCACAGATACGCAGTATTTT,CASSSRTDTQYF
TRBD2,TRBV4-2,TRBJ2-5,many,TGTGCCAGCAGCCAAGAGGCCCGGGGGGTGAGGGAGACCCAGTACTTC,CASSQEARGVRETQYF
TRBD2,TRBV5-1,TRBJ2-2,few,TGCGCCAGCCAGCGGGGGGGCCAGGACGGGGAGCTGTTTTTT,CASQRGGQDGELFF
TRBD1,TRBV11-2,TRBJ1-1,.,TGTGCCAGCAGCTATACTACAGGGGCCACTGAAGCTTTCTTT,CASSYTTGATEAFF
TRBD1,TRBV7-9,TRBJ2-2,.,TGTGCCAGCAGTCGACGGACAGGGGTGGCCGGGGAGCTGTTTTTT,CASSRRTGVAGELFF
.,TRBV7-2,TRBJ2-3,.,TGTGCCAGCAGCTTTAATTCCGGGGGGCAAGGGGTGAATACGCAGTATTTT,CASSFNSGGQGVNTQYF